This entry lists 3 T cell receptor beta chains sequenced from one sample in a study of blood T cell repertoires in COVID-19. Sequenced by immunoSEQ multiplex PCR; TCRdb stores in-frame clones only, minus some. The profile shows around 110,000 clones, about 80% of them singletons. Sequencing was done on a sample of peripheral blood. The receptors were gathered from a man between 65 and 85 years old with acute or convalescent COVID-19.

This clone was counted between two and nine times. The rearrangement joins TRBV7-6 to TRBJ1-3, with 8 bases identical to TRBD1. CDR1 and CDR2 from the germline V gene are SGHVS and FNYEAQ. Trimming removed 4 bases from V and 2 bases from J; junction bases left unmatched: 4. The CDR3 loop spans 15 amino acids. The CDR3 protein is CASSYGTGAGNTIYF. CDR3 bases: TGTGCCAGCAGCTATGGGACAGGCGCTGGAAACACCATATATTTT.

The chain links TRBV3-1 (or the pseudogene TRBV3-2) to TRBJ2-3; 7 nucleotides agree with TRBD1. After removal of 3 bases from V and 6 bases from J, the junction contained 6 bases not matched to a gene. Germline V gene lookup returns CDR1 LGHDT and CDR2 YNNKEL (reference sequence). There are 14 residues in the CDR3. The CDR3 DNA follows: TGTGCCAGCAGCCACGGACAGGCAGTGGATACGCAGTATTTT. Translated, it gives CASSHGQAVDTQYF.

CDR3: CASSYRFTGNFYEQYF. The CDR3, as DNA: TGTGCCAGCAGTTACCGGTTTACAGGGAATTTCTACGAGCAGTACTTC. The rearrangement joins TRBV6-2 or TRBV6-3 to TRBJ2-7; TRBD1 is a possible D gene (6 bases). Germline values: CDR1 MNHEY, CDR2 SVGEGT. V lost 2 bases and J 3 bases, leaving 17 bases between the germline ends. CDR3 length: 16 residues.